The 4 T cell receptor beta chains listed next were all sequenced from one sample in a study of blood T cell repertoires in COVID-19 (dated by TCRdb to about 2020). The method was the immunoSEQ multiplex PCR assay. In TCRdb, the immuneACCESS table is reduced to in-frame sequences with V and J assigned. These tables do not hold every clone; where another copy was compared, an unresolved V gene accounts for under half, and the others remain unexplained. The sample yields approximately 250,000 clones; 70% to 85% were counted once. Clones ranked in the top ten supply approximately 16% of the sample. Material for sequencing was PBMCs or T cells enriched from blood (not recorded which). The receptors originated from a man aged 40-49 years who had recovered from COVID-19.

The rearrangement joins TRBV11-2 to TRBJ1-5; no clear D. V was clipped by 6 bases and J by 4 bases, with 25 bases between them. This CDR3 spans 18 amino acids. Germline V gene data show CDR1 as SGHAT and CDR2 as FQNNGV. The CDR3 is CASRPREGPCPFNQPQHF. The CDR3 DNA is TGTGCCAGCAGGCCTCGGGAGGGCCCCTGTCCTTTTAATCAGCCCCAGCATTTT. Based on the CDR3 plus reference TRBV11-2 and TRBJ1-5, the full variable domain is EAGVAQSPRYKIIEKRQSVAFWCNPISGHATLYWYQQILGQGPKLLIQFQNNGVVDDSQLPKDRFSAERLKGVDSTLKIQPAKLEDSAVYLCASRPREGPCPFNQPQHFGDGTRLSIL.

This clone has just one count. The chain joins TRBV18 to TRBJ2-7; TRBD2 might be the D (5 bases). CDR1 and CDR2 (germline): KGHSH, LQKENI. The CDR3 runs 15 residues. V lost 2 bases to trimming and J lost 6 bases, with 17 bases between them. CDR3 nucleotides: TGTGCCAGCTCACCAATAACTAGTAACTTTGCCGAGCAGTACTTC. As protein: CASSPITSNFAEQYF.

CDR3 bases: TGTGCCTGGAGTCTGGCGACGGGGGGCTACACCTTC. Encoded protein: CAWSLATGGYTF. This chain connects TRBV30 to TRBJ1-2; no reliable D call. Trimming shortened V by 2 bases and J by 8 bases, and 12 bases separated the two germline ends. Germline V gene data show CDR1 as GTSNPN and CDR2 as SVGIG (reference sequence). CDR3 length equals 12 residues.

This clone was recorded only once. This sequence joins TRBV18 and TRBJ2-7; possible D gene TRBD1, 5 bases. The V gene's germline CDR1 is KGHSH and CDR2 LQKENI. The CDR3 runs 15 residues. The V and J ends lost 4 bases and 2 bases respectively, with 15 bases between them. The CDR3 protein is CASSLQDGTTYEQYF. The CDR3, as DNA: TGTGCCAGCTCACTACAGGACGGCACCACCTACGAGCAGTACTTC.